These 30 T cell receptor beta chains were all obtained from the same sample, sequenced in a study of blood T cell repertoires in COVID-19. The data were produced by immunoSEQ multiplex PCR, yet TCRdb's version contains in-frame clones alone and is incomplete. The sample shows hundreds of thousands of clones, about 88% of them seen only once. Sequencing was performed on peripheral blood. These receptors were obtained from a woman aged 40 to 50 who had recovered from COVID-19.

The chain combines TRBV4-2 with TRBJ1-3; possible D gene TRBD1, 6 bases. V lost 3 bases, J lost 3 bases, and 15 bases lay in between. Germline CDR1 and CDR2: LGHNA and YNFKEQ. This CDR3 is 16 amino acids long. The CDR3 coding sequence is TGTGCCAGCAGCCAGGCAGGGGCGGTGGGTGGAAACACCATATATTTT. Translating it yields CASSQAGAVGGNTIYF.

This chain links TRBV27 with TRBJ2-6; D perhaps matches TRBD1 (5 bases). The V gene's germline CDR1 is MNHEY and CDR2 SMNVEV (reference sequence). This CDR3 region has 17 residues. V lost 2 bases and J 0 bases, leaving 11 bases between the germline ends. Here the CDR3 reads CASSLRGGVSGANVLTF. In nucleotides, the CDR3 is TGTGCCAGCAGTTTAAGGGGCGGCGTCTCTGGGGCCAACGTCCTGACTTTC.

The CDR3 nucleotides are TGTGCCAGCAGCTACTCCGGGACTAGCGGATACAATGAGCAGTTCTTC. Translation: CASSYSGTSGYNEQFF. The V call is TRBV11-1, the J call TRBJ2-1; 11 nucleotides align to TRBD2. Germline lookup yields CDR1 SGHAT and CDR2 FQDESV (reference sequence). This CDR3 region has 16 residues. V trimming: 4 bases; J trimming: 4 bases; junction bases outside the gene matches: 6. The full variable domain, its missing parts supplied by reference TRBV11-1 and TRBJ2-1, is EAEVAQSPRYKITEKSQAVAFWCDPISGHATLYWYRQILGQGPELLVQFQDESVVDDSQLPKDRFSAERLKGVDSTLKIQPAELGDSAMYLCASSYSGTSGYNEQFFGPGTRLTVL.

The gene calls are TRBV19 and TRBJ1-5; D is unresolved. V gave up 0 bases and J gave up 2 bases, with 11 bases separating them. Looked up from germline, CDR1 is LNHDA and CDR2 is SQIVND (reference sequence). This CDR3 has 16 residues. The CDR3 nucleotides read TGTGCCAGTAGTATAGACACCAACCAGGGCAATCAGCCCCAGCATTTT. Translated, it gives CASSIDTNQGNQPQHF.

The chain joins TRBV7-9 to TRBJ1-2; 7 nucleotides agree with TRBD1. Germline V gene lookup returns CDR1 SEHNR and CDR2 FQNEAQ (reference sequence). CDR3 length: 14 amino acids. Germline trimming cut 5 bases from V and 3 bases from J; bases unmatched to any gene: 6. The CDR3 nucleotides read TGTGCCAGCAGCCCTCGACAGGGATACTATGGCTACACCTTC. As protein: CASSPRQGYYGYTF.

The chain employs TRBV6-5 and TRBJ2-5, with D possibly being TRBD2 (5 bases). This CDR3 has 15 residues. Germline CDR1 and CDR2: MNHEY and SVGAGI. The V end was cut by 5 bases, the J end by 5 bases, with 18 bases between. The CDR3 DNA reads TGTGCCAGCAGTCCCGCCCGGACTGGAAGGGAGACCCAGTACTTC. This translates into CASSPARTGRETQYF.

The CDR3 sequence is CASSSSYSGRELFF. Here the CDR3 DNA reads TGTGCCAGCAGCTCATCCTATTCAGGCCGGGAGCTGTTTTTT. This sequence joins TRBV5-8 and TRBJ2-2; D is unclear. Trimming took 3 bases from V and 9 from J, leaving 15 bases between them. CDR1 and CDR2 (germline): SGHTS, YDEGEE. CDR3 length: 14 residues.

The rearrangement uses TRBV7-2 and TRBJ2-7; 9 bases agree with TRBD2. Germline loops: CDR1 SGHTA, CDR2 FQGNSA. The trim removed 5 bases at V and 1 base at J, leaving 9 bases unmatched. The CDR3 runs 16 residues. In nucleotides, the CDR3 is TGTGCCAGCAGCCCCTGGGCTAGCGGGGCTTCCTACGAGCAGTACTTC. Its translation: CASSPWASGASYEQYF.

The rearrangement uses TRBV4-3 and TRBJ2-1; 7 nucleotides line up with TRBD1. The CDR3 has 19 residues. Trimming cost V 0 bases and J 6 bases; bases outside gene matches: 17. Germline values: CDR1 LGHNA, CDR2 YSLEER. CDR3 coding DNA: TGCGCCAGCAGCCAAGATCCAACCCCTTACAGGGGACGGGGCAATGAGCAGTTCTTC. This translates into CASSQDPTPYRGRGNEQFF.

For this clone: Distinct nucleotide sequences in the sample also encode this CDR3. The rearrangement links TRBV5-1 to TRBJ1-4, with 7 bases aligning to TRBD1. The germline V gene encodes CDR1 SGHRS and CDR2 YFSETQ. This CDR3 region has 14 residues. The ends lost 4 bases at V and 4 bases at J; junction bases unmatched: 4. The CDR3 region has the DNA TGCGCCAGCAGCCGAGACAGGGATAATGAAAAACTGTTTTTT. Translation gives CASSRDRDNEKLFF.

This clone has a handful of counts. The J gene is TRBJ2-6, the V gene TRBV7-2, with 10 bases that match TRBD1. The CDR3 loop spans 17 amino acids. Germline V lookup: CDR1 SGHTA, CDR2 FQGNSA. V was clipped by 5 bases and J by 0 bases; unmatched bases: 4. The CDR3 region is CASSDRDRGSGANVLTF. CDR3 coding DNA: TGTGCCAGCAGCGACAGGGACAGGGGCTCTGGGGCCAACGTCCTGACTTTC.

The chain recombines TRBV5-4 with TRBJ1-5, with D unresolved. V lost 0 bases and J lost 10, with 11 bases in between. Germline CDR1 and CDR2: SGHNT and YYREEE (reference sequence). This CDR3 spans 13 amino acids. Here the CDR3 reads CASSLGGASPQHF. The CDR3 coding sequence is TGTGCCAGCAGCTTGGGCGGAGCATCCCCCCAGCATTTT.

The genes are TRBV6-1 and TRBJ1-5, with 9 bases fitting TRBD1. The CDR3 runs 20 residues. V dropped 3 bases and J dropped 0; count of bases not matched to a gene: 15. Germline V gene data show CDR1 as MNHNS and CDR2 as SASEGT. This CDR3 is CASSDLPGTGTFYSNQPQHF. DNA for the CDR3: TGTGCCAGCAGTGACCTTCCGGGGACAGGGACTTTCTATAGCAATCAGCCCCAGCATTTT.

The rearrangement links TRBV19 to TRBJ1-5; D is uncertain. The CDR3 has 16 amino acids. The germline V and J ends were trimmed by 1 base and 0 bases, with 10 bases remaining between them. CDR1 LNHDA and CDR2 SQIVND come from the germline V gene (reference sequence). CDR3 residues: CASSIGQYYSNQPQHF. The CDR3 DNA follows: TGTGCCAGTAGTATAGGTCAGTACTATAGCAATCAGCCCCAGCATTTT.

V usage is TRBV5-8 and J usage is TRBJ1-5; 8 bases line up with TRBD1. Germline V gene sequence: CDR1 SGHTS, CDR2 YDEGEE. The length of the CDR3 is 16 residues. V lost 2 bases, J lost 7 bases, and 11 bases stayed unmatched. CDR3 nucleotide sequence: TGTGCCAGCAGCTTCCCAGGGGGCGCCCGATTGCAGCCCCAGCATTTT. Protein sequence: CASSFPGGARLQPQHF.

The chain employs TRBV19 and TRBJ1-2, with 7 bases aligning to TRBD1. V was clipped by 4 bases and J by 2 bases; unmatched bases: 10. Germline V gives CDR1 LNHDA, CDR2 SQIVND (reference sequence). The CDR3 is 16 residues long. The CDR3, as DNA: TGTGCCAGTAGTACTCACTGGACAGGAGTGAACTATGGCTACACCTTC. It codes for CASSTHWTGVNYGYTF.

This CDR3 reads CASSPMGLREPFF. Here the CDR3 DNA reads TGTGCCAGCTCACCAATGGGACTGAGAGAACCGTTCTTC. This chain joins TRBV18 and TRBJ2-1; the D gene is possibly TRBD2 (6 bases). CDR3 size: 13 residues. Trimming removed 2 bases at V and 15 bases at J, with 17 bases between. Germline CDR1 and CDR2: KGHSH and LQKENI.

This chain joins TRBV2 and TRBJ2-3; 8 nucleotides line up with TRBD1. The CDR3 is 13 amino acids. The germline gives CDR1 SNHLY, CDR2 FYNNEI. Unmatched junction bases numbered 2, after V lost 6 bases and J lost 3 bases. The CDR3 DNA is TGTGCCAGCAGGACAGGGGAAACAGATACGCAGTATTTT. It translates to CASRTGETDTQYF.

The chain uses TRBV4-2 and TRBJ1-3; D unclear. The CDR3 is 15 amino acids. Trimming left V 0 bases short and J 7 bases short, with 13 bases between. The germline CDR1 and CDR2 sequences are LGHNA and YNFKEQ. The CDR3 region has the DNA TGTGCCAGCAGCCAAGACCCCCAGGTCCGGAACACCATATATTTT. It translates to CASSQDPQVRNTIYF.

The chain links TRBV6-2 or TRBV6-3 to TRBJ1-2; D is ambiguous. This CDR3 region has 13 residues. Germline V gene sequence: CDR1 MNHEY, CDR2 SVGEGT. V lost 2 bases to trimming and J lost 8 bases, with 12 bases between them. Here the CDR3 DNA reads TGTGCCAGCAGTTACGGACGGGATCTAGGCTACACCTTC. This gives the protein CASSYGRDLGYTF.

The CDR3 DNA is TGTGCCAGCAGTGTTACAGGGTTGGGATACGAGCAGTACTTC. It is translated as CASSVTGLGYEQYF. The chain recombines TRBV25-1 with TRBJ2-7, with D possibly TRBD1 on 6 matching bases. CDR1 and CDR2 from the germline V gene are MGHDK and SYGVNS. With 4 bases removed from V and 4 bases from J, the gap between germline ends came to 14 bases. CDR3 length: 14 residues.

The V call is TRBV10-2, the J call TRBJ2-1; 13 positions agree with TRBD2. Germline lookup yields CDR1 WSHSY and CDR2 SAAADI. V lost 5 bases to trimming and J lost 6 bases; unmatched junction nucleotides: 4. This CDR3 comprises 15 residues. CDR3 residues: CASSRLAGGGNEQFF. The DNA of the CDR3 is TGCGCCAGCAGTCGACTAGCGGGAGGCGGCAATGAGCAGTTCTTC.

V and J are TRBV12-3 or TRBV12-4 and TRBJ1-2, with 7 bases fitting TRBD1. The CDR3 contains 13 residues. J lost 6 bases, V lost 3 bases, and 4 bases had no gene match. CDR3 in amino acids: CASSFNRGNGYTF. The CDR3 DNA sequence: TGTGCCAGCAGTTTCAACAGGGGTAATGGCTACACCTTC.

Only a few counts were recorded for this clone. The chain is built from TRBV30 and TRBJ1-6; unclear D gene. Per germline, CDR1 GTSNPN and CDR2 SVGIG (reference sequence). The V end lost 4 bases, the J end lost 4 bases, and 8 bases lay between the germline ends. The CDR3 length is 13 residues. The CDR3 region has the DNA TGTGCCTGGAAAGAACAGTATAATTCACCCCTCCACTTT. Translating it yields CAWKEQYNSPLHF.

This chain uses TRBV5-6 with TRBJ1-2; D not certain. This CDR3 contains 15 residues. Germline loops: CDR1 SGHDT, CDR2 YYEEEE. Between the trimmed V and J ends, which lost 7 bases and 2 bases, there was a span of 18 bases. The CDR3 here is CASVMLSLRNYGYTF. DNA for the CDR3: TGTGCCAGCGTGATGCTGTCCCTTCGGAACTATGGCTACACCTTC. Combining the CDR3 with reference TRBV5-6 and TRBJ1-2 gives the whole variable domain DAGVTQSPTHLIKTRGQQVTLRCSPKSGHDTVSWYQQALGQGPQFIFQYYEEEERQRGNFPDRFSGHQFPNYSSELNVNALLLGDSALYLCASVMLSLRNYGYTFGSGTRLTVV.

V and J are TRBV2 and TRBJ2-6, with D perhaps TRBD1 (6 bases). Trimming removed 5 bases from V and 0 bases from J, with 17 bases in between. The V gene's germline CDR1 is SNHLY and CDR2 FYNNEI. This CDR3 spans 18 amino acids. CDR3 in amino acids: CASSPVQGKGSGANVLTF. The CDR3 DNA sequence: TGTGCCAGCAGTCCCGTGCAGGGGAAAGGCTCTGGGGCCAACGTCCTGACTTTC.

Points on this clone: Different DNA sequences within this sample yield the same CDR3. This chain links TRBV7-2 with TRBJ2-1, with TRBD2 matching over 8 bases. The CDR3 loop spans 15 amino acids. Germline V CDR1 and CDR2: SGHTA, FQGNSA. The trim removed 5 bases at V and 5 bases at J, leaving 8 bases unmatched. CDR3 nucleotide sequence: TGTGCCAGCAGCCTTACTAGCGGCAGGGACAATGAGCAGTTCTTC. It is translated as CASSLTSGRDNEQFF.

The chain links TRBV7-3 to TRBJ2-6; tentative D call: TRBD1 (6 bases). Germline-derived CDR1 and CDR2 are SGHTA and FQGTGA. The germline V and J ends were trimmed by 5 bases and 2 bases, with 10 bases remaining between them. The CDR3 totals 15 residues. CDR3: CASSASGAGANVLTF. The CDR3 nucleotides read TGTGCCAGCAGCGCATCAGGGGCTGGGGCCAACGTCCTGACTTTC.

This chain links TRBV20-1 with TRBJ2-1, with 15 bases identical to TRBD2. Germline assignment: CDR1 DFQATT and CDR2 SNEGSKA (reference sequence). The CDR3 extends over 19 amino acids. Germline trimming cut 3 bases from V and 7 bases from J; bases unmatched to any gene: 16. The CDR3 region is CSASSRTSGRARSTNEQFF. The CDR3 nucleotides read TGCAGTGCTAGTAGTCGGACTAGCGGGAGGGCCAGGTCTACAAATGAGCAGTTCTTC.

Notes on this clone: Other DNA sequences in this specimen translate into the identical CDR3. The chain uses TRBV10-2 and TRBJ2-3; D is possibly TRBD2 (6 bases). The CDR3 sequence is 15 residues long. The ends were cut back, 3 bases at V and 1 base at J, with 11 bases in the middle. Germline lookup yields CDR1 WSHSY and CDR2 SAAADI. The CDR3 loop reads CASSELAGGTDTQYF. CDR3 sequence (DNA): TGCGCCAGCAGTGAACTAGCTGGTGGCACAGATACGCAGTATTTT.